The 18 T cell receptor beta chains listed next were all sequenced from one sample in a study of CD8 T cells in Susac syndrome. With random hexamers, roughly 0.45 to 1 ug RNA was reverse transcribed. Using its own MiXCR run on the immunoSEQ multiplex PCR reads, TCRdb lists one record per CDR3 protein. This sample has approximately 120,000 distinct CDR3 sequences, with about 93% found just once. The sequencing input was CD4+ T cells from PBMCs. The receptors were gathered from a human donor in good health.

This clonotype is a singleton in its sample. The rearrangement joins TRBV19 to TRBJ2-2, with D hard to call. CDR1 LNHDA and CDR2 SQIVND come from the germline V gene (reference sequence). The CDR3 loop spans 14 amino acids. V gave up 6 bases and J gave up 1 base, with 9 bases separating them. This CDR3 reads CASRIPVNTGELFF. Written as DNA, the CDR3 is TGTGCCAGTAGGATCCCCGTGAACACCGGGGAGCTGTTTTTT.

Of note for this clonotype: The DNA is left out, because the CDR3 cannot be placed on it with certainty; the CDR3 is given as TCRdb lists it. The chain recombines TRBV12-3 or TRBV12-4 with TRBJ1-4; TRBD1 reflects the table's D call only, with no check against the DNA. The length of the CDR3 is 17 amino acids, counting both ends. The CDR3 loop is CASSHGGRGRLVKNCFF.

This sequence joins TRBV7-2 and TRBJ1-2, with TRBD1 as a possible D gene (5 bases). V shed 3 bases and J shed 2 bases, with 7 bases lying between them. The length of the CDR3 is 13 residues. CDR1 SGHTA and CDR2 FQGNSA come from the germline V gene. CDR3 in DNA: TGTGCCAGCAGCTTCCGGGACAACTATGGCTACACCTTC. The encoded protein is CASSFRDNYGYTF.

This chain joins TRBV29-1 and TRBJ2-2; D gene unclear. Trimming left V 4 bases short and J 4 bases short, with 10 bases between. Germline V gene lookup returns CDR1 SQVTM and CDR2 ANQGSEA. The CDR3 is 13 amino acids. The chain's CDR3 is CSVVKQSTGELFF. The CDR3 DNA follows: TGCAGCGTTGTAAAACAGTCCACCGGGGAGCTGTTTTTT.

This clonotype was recorded only once. The rearrangement uses TRBV7-9 and TRBJ2-4; 8 nucleotides match TRBD1. Germline lookup yields CDR1 SEHNR and CDR2 FQNEAQ (reference sequence). The CDR3 length is 15 residues. The V and J ends lost 0 bases and 10 bases, in that order; junction bases with no gene match: 8. CDR3 DNA sequence: TGTGCCAGCAGCTTAGCCTCCGGACAGGGCGGTATTCAGTACTTC. It yields the protein CASSLASGQGGIQYF.

Regarding this clonotype: In this CDR3 the conserved last residue, phenylalanine or tryptophan, is missing, so a read error is likely. This chain joins TRBV7-6 and TRBJ2-1, with D unclear. CDR1 SGHVS and CDR2 FNYEAQ come from the germline V gene. V was cut by 1 base and J by 2 bases, with 3 bases left in between. This CDR3 region has 13 residues. CDR3 coding DNA: TGTGCCAGCAGCTTAGGGACCTACAATGAGCAGTTCCTC. It specifies CASSLGTYNEQFL.

The gene calls are TRBV5-1 and TRBJ1-3; no firm D call. The germline V gene encodes CDR1 SGHRS and CDR2 YFSETQ. V was shortened by 0 bases and J by 0 bases, with 10 bases between the two germline ends. The CDR3 contains 16 residues. CDR3 bases: TGCGCCAGCAGCTTGGGTTCGGCGAGCTCTGGAAACACCATATATTTT. This gives the protein CASSLGSASSGNTIYF.

This chain links TRBV5-4 with TRBJ2-5; D may be TRBD1 or TRBD2 (6 bases each). The length of the CDR3 is 14 residues. The V end lost 2 bases, the J end lost 2 bases, and 10 bases lay between the germline ends. Germline CDR1 SGHNT, CDR2 YYREEE (reference sequence). The CDR3, as DNA: TGTGCCAGCAGCTTACTAGGGGGGCAAGAGACCCAGTACTTC. This sequence encodes CASSLLGGQETQYF.

The gene calls are TRBV29-1 and TRBJ1-2, with a possible D match to TRBD1 (6 bases). Germline V gene lookup returns CDR1 SQVTM and CDR2 ANQGSEA. This CDR3 spans 15 amino acids. V lost 6 bases and J lost 7, with 24 bases in between. In nucleotides, the CDR3 is TGCAGCGTCAAATCCCCAGACAGGTGGGGACCTGGCTACACCTTC. Its protein is CSVKSPDRWGPGYTF.

This chain uses TRBV20-1 with TRBJ2-2; a weak D match, TRBD2 (5 bases). There are 14 residues in the CDR3. Trimming removed 3 bases at V and 5 bases at J, with 13 bases between. The germline gives CDR1 DFQATT, CDR2 SNEGSKA (reference sequence). The CDR3 here is CSASRARRTGELFF. The CDR3 DNA reads as TGCAGTGCTAGTCGGGCCAGGAGGACCGGGGAGCTGTTTTTT.

The V call is TRBV20-1, the J call TRBJ2-1, with unresolved D. Germline-derived CDR1 and CDR2 are DFQATT and SNEGSKA (reference sequence). CDR3 length: 14 residues. Trimming removed 2 bases from V and 0 bases from J, with 8 bases in between. DNA for the CDR3: TGCAGTGCTAGATTAGTGAGCTCCTACAATGAGCAGTTCTTC. Translating gives CSARLVSSYNEQFF.

V usage is TRBV3-1 and J usage is TRBJ2-7; D unresolved. The V and J ends lost 1 base and 10 bases respectively, with 14 bases between them. CDR3 size: 13 residues. Per germline, CDR1 LGHDT and CDR2 YNNKEL (reference sequence). The CDR3 protein is CASSQVMAGPQYF. The CDR3 region has the DNA TGTGCCAGCAGCCAAGTTATGGCAGGCCCCCAGTACTTC.

V and J are TRBV18 and TRBJ1-1; the D is unclear. The CDR3 totals 14 residues. Germline V gene sequence: CDR1 KGHSH, CDR2 LQKENI. V was cut by 4 bases and J by 2 bases, with 11 bases left in between. As DNA, the CDR3 is TGTGCCAGCTCACTCCGACACCCCAACACTGAAGCTTTCTTT. This encodes CASSLRHPNTEAFF. Combining the CDR3 with reference TRBV18 and TRBJ1-1 gives the whole variable domain NAGVMQNPRHLVRRRGQEARLRCSPMKGHSHVYWYRQLPEEGLKFMVYLQKENIIDESGMPKERFSAEFPKEGPSILRIQQVVRGDSAAYFCASSLRHPNTEAFFGQGTRLTVV.

The chain recombines TRBV24-1 with TRBJ1-2; 7 nucleotides align to TRBD1. CDR1 and CDR2 from the germline V gene are KGHDR and SFDVKD. This CDR3 contains 13 residues. V lost 7 bases and J lost 2; bases outside the gene matches: 3. The DNA of the CDR3 is TGTGCCACCAGCCGGGACAGAAACTATGGCTACACCTTC. It encodes CATSRDRNYGYTF.

The chain joins TRBV4-3 to TRBJ1-2; no clear D. This CDR3 is built from 15 residues. Germline-derived CDR1 and CDR2 are LGHNA and YSLEER. Trimming removed 0 bases from V and 8 bases from J, with 16 bases in between. The CDR3 here is CASSQDTPGLSGYTF. In DNA form, the CDR3 reads TGCGCCAGCAGCCAAGATACGCCAGGTCTATCCGGCTACACCTTC.

The J gene is TRBJ2-5, the V gene TRBV20-1; D remains unclear. Germline values: CDR1 DFQATT, CDR2 SNEGSKA (reference sequence). The CDR3 totals 13 residues. Trimming removed 3 bases from V and 2 bases from J, with 10 bases in between. CDR3 amino acids: CSASQVRQETQYF. In DNA, the CDR3 is TGCAGTGCTAGTCAGGTGCGGCAAGAGACCCAGTACTTC.

The chain couples TRBV30 to TRBJ2-3; D remains ambiguous. V dropped 0 bases and J dropped 3 bases, with 1 base sitting between them. Germline V gives CDR1 GTSNPN, CDR2 SVGIG (reference sequence). The CDR3 is 11 amino acids. DNA for the CDR3: TGTGCCTGGAGTGTAACAGATACGCAGTATTTT. This encodes CAWSVTDTQYF.

The chain has TRBV13 and TRBJ2-6; D ambiguous. The CDR3 totals 14 residues. Germline V gene data show CDR1 as PRHDT and CDR2 as FYEKMQ (reference sequence). Trimming removed 4 bases from V and 5 bases from J, with 9 bases in between. CDR3 nucleotide sequence: TGTGCCAGCAGCTGGGCGTGGAGGGCCAACGTCCTGACTTTC. It codes for CASSWAWRANVLTF.